Sequencing of this T cell receptor beta chain was carried out in a study of cytomegalovirus exposure and HLA in healthy donors. This PCR relied on a set of 60 Vbeta primers and 13 Jbeta primers. TCRdb's copy holds only in-frame clones and misses some; the assay was immunoSEQ multiplex PCR. Of more than 85,000 clones in the sample, around 73% were seen once. The CDR3 totals 16 residues. Germline assignment: CDR1 MGHRA and CDR2 YSYEKL. V dropped 4 bases and J dropped 0 bases, with 13 bases sitting between them. The TCR originated in a female donor in good health and CMV-seronegative. The sequencing sample was made of PBMCs. The chain links TRBV4-1 to TRBJ1-5; D is perhaps TRBD1 (5 bases). The CDR3 region has the DNA TGCGCCAGCAGCCTCGCCTCGGACAATAGCAATCAGCCCCAGCATTTT. It codes for CASSLASDNSNQPQHF.